The rows below give T cell receptor beta chains drawn from one sample of a study of long-term antiretroviral therapy in people with HIV. This table comes from immunoSEQ multiplex PCR, and its TCRdb copy is limited to in-frame clones, with some not included. Altogether tens of thousands of clones are present, 90% to 95% being singletons, with the ten largest covering 6.5% to 10%. The sample was unsorted PBMCs, taken roughly 6.3 years after starting antiretroviral therapy. These receptors came from a man in his thirties or forties with HIV. Both conserved end residues are part of each CDR3. The D gene is left open where the match is weak. Expanded clones get a size class; other rows say once, few or many, or leave the size out.

J gene,clone size,D gene,V gene,CDR3 protein,CDR3 DNA
TRBJ2-1,.,.,TRBV7-7,CASSLGGINEQFF,TGTGCTAGCAGCTTAGGGGGAATCAATGAGCAGTTCTTC
TRBJ1-5,.,TRBD1,TRBV19,CASSSPPGTGRYNQPQHF,TGTGCCAGTAGTTCACCTCCCGGGACAGGGAGGTACAATCAGCCCCAGCATTTT
TRBJ1-3,.,TRBD1,TRBV28,CASSSTGEAAGNTIYF,TGTGCCAGCAGTTCAACAGGGGAGGCGGCTGGAAACACCATATATTTT
TRBJ1-2,.,.,TRBV4-2,CASSQDLSEAYGYTF,TGTGCCAGCAGCCAAGATCTCTCAGAGGCCTATGGCTACACCTTC
TRBJ2-7,.,.,TRBV5-4,CASSSDYEQYF,TGTGCCAGCAGTTCAGACTACGAGCAGTACTTC
TRBJ2-2,.,TRBD1,TRBV25-1,CASSEYRGTNTGELFF,TGTGCCAGCAGTGAGTACAGGGGTACTAACACCGGGGAGCTGTTTTTT
TRBJ2-3,.,.,TRBV7-2,CASSPGGGRRDTQYF,TGTGCCAGCAGCCCAGGGGGGGGGCGGAGAGATACGCAGTATTTT
TRBJ2-5,.,.,TRBV6-6,CASSLETQYF,TGTGCCAGCAGTCTAGAGACCCAGTACTTC
TRBJ2-7,.,TRBD2,TRBV19,CASSSRTSGFEEQYF,TGTGCCAGTAGTTCCCGGACTAGCGGGTTTGAAGAGCAGTACTTC
TRBJ2-7,.,.,TRBV7-6,CASSPYTLYEQYF,TGTGCCAGCAGCCCTTATACACTCTACGAGCAGTACTTC
TRBJ2-5,.,.,TRBV29-1,CSVAGGGKETQYF,TGCAGCGTTGCGGGAGGGGGCAAGGAGACCCAGTACTTC
TRBJ2-1,.,.,TRBV30,CAWSANYNEQFF,TGTGCCTGGAGTGCCAATTACAATGAGCAGTTCTTC
TRBJ2-2,.,.,TRBV21-1,CAGAGELFF,TGTGCCGGAGCCGGGGAGCTGTTTTTT
TRBJ2-3,.,TRBD2,TRBV6-4,CASSDSSGGASDTQYF,TGTGCCAGCAGTGACTCGAGCGGGGGGGCCTCGGATACGCAGTATTTT
TRBJ1-1,.,.,TRBV2,CASSEQGYTNTEAFF,TGTGCCAGCAGTGAACAGGGATACACGAACACTGAAGCTTTCTTT
TRBJ2-6,.,.,TRBV6-4,CASSDGHISGANVLTF,TGTGCCAGCAGTGATGGACACATCTCTGGGGCCAACGTCCTGACTTTC
TRBJ2-1,.,TRBD2,TRBV5-4,CASSPAASGVLYNEQFF,TGTGCCAGCAGCCCAGCGGCTAGCGGAGTACTCTACAATGAGCAGTTCTTC
TRBJ2-1,.,TRBD2,TRBV11-2,CASSLWYGGRAYNEQFF,TGTGCCAGCAGCTTATGGTACGGCGGGAGGGCCTACAATGAGCAGTTCTTC
TRBJ2-1,.,.,TRBV9,CASSVGGRVGNEQFF,TGTGCCAGCAGCGTCGGGGGCAGGGTCGGGAATGAGCAGTTCTTC
TRBJ1-2,.,.,TRBV6-5,CASTVGQHYGYTF,TGTGCCAGCACGGTAGGACAGCACTATGGCTACACCTTC
TRBJ2-2,.,.,TRBV5-4,CASSLRGRGYTGELFF,TGTGCCAGCAGCTTACGGGGGCGAGGGTACACCGGGGAGCTGTTTTTT
TRBJ2-7,.,.,TRBV5-1,CASSLGAVYEQYF,TGCGCCAGCAGCTTGGGGGCGGTTTACGAGCAGTACTTC
TRBJ1-1,.,.,TRBV4-1,CASSQEALTAAFF,TGCGCCAGCAGCCAAGAGGCGCTGACTGCAGCTTTCTTT
TRBJ1-2,.,TRBD1,TRBV18,CASSSGQSNYGYTF,TGTGCCAGCTCATCGGGACAGTCCAACTATGGCTACACCTTC
TRBJ1-2,.,TRBD1,TRBV5-1,CASSSGQDRGYTF,TGCGCCAGCAGCTCGGGACAGGACCGTGGCTACACCTTC
TRBJ2-5,.,TRBD2,TRBV5-1,CASSPGRREDQETQYF,TGCGCCAGCAGCCCTGGGAGGCGGGAGGATCAAGAGACCCAGTACTTC
TRBJ1-4,.,.,TRBV11-2,CASGTQGSEKLFF,TGTGCCAGCGGAACTCAGGGTAGTGAAAAACTGTTTTTT
TRBJ1-2,.,.,TRBV19,CASSMGRIRDGYTF,TGTGCCAGTAGTATGGGGCGGATCCGGGATGGCTACACCTTC
TRBJ1-2,.,.,TRBV6-1,CASSEAYSSNYGYTF,TGTGCCAGCAGTGAAGCGTATTCCAGCAACTATGGCTACACCTTC
TRBJ2-1,.,TRBD2,TRBV5-1,CASSWAALAGRKFF,TGCGCCAGCAGCTGGGCTGCTCTAGCGGGGAGGAAGTTCTTC
TRBJ1-3,.,.,TRBV5-1,CASSLSGNTIYF,TGCGCCAGCAGCTTGTCTGGAAACACCATATATTTT
TRBJ2-5,.,.,TRBV5-1,CASSLAGVNQETQYF,TGCGCCAGCAGCTTGGCGGGGGTAAACCAAGAGACCCAGTACTTC
TRBJ2-7,.,TRBD1,TRBV27,CASRLGWTGIYEQYF,TGTGCCAGCAGGCTAGGATGGACAGGGATATACGAGCAGTACTTC
TRBJ1-1,.,TRBD1,TRBV2,CASSEQGVEDTEAFF,TGTGCCAGCAGTGAACAGGGGGTTGAGGACACTGAAGCTTTCTTT
TRBJ2-1,once,.,TRBV7-8,CASSLAVGGPYEQFF,TGTGCCAGCAGCTTAGCGGTGGGCGGGCCATATGAGCAGTTCTTC
TRBJ1-2,.,.,TRBV6-6,CASSYSGAISGYTF,TGTGCCAGCAGTTACTCAGGAGCGATTTCGGGCTACACCTTC
TRBJ2-1,.,TRBD2,TRBV4-1,CASSQQTSGGANNEQFF,TGCGCCAGCAGCCAACAGACTAGCGGGGGGGCCAACAATGAGCAGTTCTTC
TRBJ1-1,.,.,TRBV27,CASSLVVNTEAFF,TGTGCCAGCAGTTTAGTGGTGAACACTGAAGCTTTCTTT
TRBJ1-2,.,.,TRBV6-1,CASSEQAGIPYGYTF,TGTGCCAGCAGTGAACAGGCAGGGATCCCCTATGGCTACACCTTC
TRBJ2-1,once,.,TRBV27,CASSPSFAGYNEQFF,TGTGCCAGCAGTCCCAGTTTTGCAGGGTACAATGAGCAGTTCTTC
TRBJ2-4,.,.,TRBV5-1,CASSLGKESGYIQYF,TGCGCCAGCAGCCTGGGGAAGGAGAGTGGGTACATTCAGTACTTC
TRBJ1-1,.,.,TRBV6-1,CASTAGTNTEAFF,TGTGCCAGCACCGCAGGGACGAACACTGAAGCTTTCTTT
TRBJ2-4,.,.,TRBV2,CATRTGLAKNIQYF,TGTGCCACCAGGACGGGGCTAGCCAAAAACATTCAGTACTTC
TRBJ2-7,.,.,TRBV4-1,CASSQDPREQYF,TGCGCCAGCAGCCAAGATCCAAGGGAGCAGTACTTC
TRBJ2-7,.,.,TRBV5-1,CASSQTGNSYEQYF,TGCGCCAGCAGCCAAACAGGGAACTCCTACGAGCAGTACTTC
TRBJ1-1,few,.,TRBV7-3,CASSLIGDGNTEAFF,TGTGCCAGCAGCTTAATCGGGGACGGAAACACTGAAGCTTTCTTT
TRBJ2-7,once,.,TRBV5-5,CASRNGYEQYF,TGTGCCAGCAGAAACGGCTACGAGCAGTACTTC
TRBJ2-7,.,TRBD2,TRBV6-1,CASSEATSGGHEQYF,TGTGCCAGCAGTGAAGCCACTAGCGGGGGCCACGAGCAGTACTTC
TRBJ2-3,.,.,TRBV27,CASSEMGTDTQYF,TGTGCCAGCAGCGAAATGGGCACAGATACGCAGTATTTT
TRBJ1-2,.,TRBD1,TRBV19,CASSLDRGLGYTF,TGTGCCAGTAGCCTCGACAGGGGATTGGGCTACACCTTC
TRBJ2-1,once,.,TRBV7-3,CASSYGPGEYNEQFF,TGTGCCAGCAGCTATGGACCCGGCGAATACAATGAGCAGTTCTTC
TRBJ2-7,.,TRBD1,TRBV9,CASSVETGAGEQYF,TGTGCCAGCAGCGTAGAGACAGGGGCGGGTGAGCAGTACTTC
TRBJ2-2,.,.,TRBV2,CASRSRAGDTGELFF,TGTGCCAGCAGGTCAAGGGCAGGGGACACCGGGGAGCTGTTTTTT
TRBJ2-7,.,TRBD2,TRBV6-1,CASSGVSGSYEQYF,TGTGCCAGCAGCGGAGTGAGCGGGAGCTACGAGCAGTACTTC
TRBJ2-1,.,TRBD2,TRBV6-5,CASSRDYSYNEQFF,TGTGCCAGCAGCCGGGACTACTCCTACAATGAGCAGTTCTTC